Only a few counts were recorded for the clone carrying this T cell receptor (beta chain). Its matching antigen is unknown. Cord blood came from elective full-term cesareans at roughly 35-41 weeks without labor or membrane rupture. About 19,000 to 110,000 naive CD8+ T cells were sorted per sample. The source of the sample is a study of naive CD8 T cells in extremely preterm neonates. This CDR3 spans 13 amino acids. Germline V lookup: CDR1 LGHNA, CDR2 YSLEER. V was trimmed by 1 base and J by 6 bases, leaving 9 bases between them. General study results and limits: Limitations included small sample size and variable preterm productive templates.

Method: immunoSEQ multiplex PCR; TCRdb's copy keeps in-frame clones and lacks some. The data contain about 7,300 clones, 80% to 95% of them singletons. The chain is built from TRBV4-3 and TRBJ1-2; D is undetermined. The receptor was isolated from a newborn in good health. Sequenced input: naive CD8+ T cells from cord blood. CDR3 bases: TGCGCCAGCAGCCAAGTCGTGAGGGATGGCTACACCTTC. It yields the protein CASSQVVRDGYTF.